The TCR beta chain under discussion was sequenced for a study of regulatory T cells in long-lasting Graves disease. Time point in this sample: persistent/refractory GD, antithyroid drugs over 5 years with positive TRAb. Researchers made the TCR library from RNA that was extracted from PBMCs. V dropped 1 base and J dropped 4; count of bases not matched to a gene: 3. Germline V CDR1 and CDR2: SGDLS, YYNGEE. The CDR3 is made up of 14 amino acids. Arm-PCR of CDR3 regions with iRepertoire HTBI primers generated TCR beta libraries. TCRdb re-derived calls from the multiplex PCR reads in MiXCR, one entry per CDR3 protein. The data contain around 450,000 distinct CDR3 sequences, 20% to 25% of them seen just once; the ten biggest clones take up roughly 7.7%. The sample holds many counts of this clonotype.

The TCR was taken from a female donor with Graves disease. This sequence joins TRBV9 and TRBJ1-2; 8 bases are shared with TRBD1. The sequencing used peripheral blood mononuclear cells (PBMCs), collected when the disease was refractory, from a patient treated with antithyroid drugs. The CDR3 region has the DNA TGTGCCAGCAGCGTATACAGGGGGTCCTATGGCTACACCTTC. As protein: CASSVYRGSYGYTF.